Sequencing of this T cell receptor beta chain was carried out in a study of shared clonotypes between healthy human individuals (TCRdb year 2020). For the wider study: A few men and two women, aged 18 to 49 years, made up the cohort. To estimate repertoire size and how much clonotype sharing occurs between individuals, the study deeply sequenced the blood TCR repertoires of about five healthy adults. For each donor, CD4 naive and CD4 memory were each run on three plates, CD8 naive on two plates, and CD8 memory on one plate. Between about 0.9 and 8.9 billion PBMCs per donor were obtained by leukapheresis. Libraries were prepared and TCR repertoires were sequenced by different laboratories using diverse techniques, in order to increase sequencing depth and limit assay-specific biases.

A remark on this clone: Its antigen has not been determined. No clone much larger than this one lies a single base away; base qualities are absent.

Summary of the overall study and its limitations: Even with the large sequencing depth, rarefaction of the sorted-subset datasets indicated that sequencing was incomplete. Sampling was restricted to blood, and TCR repertoires in tissues likely differ from the TCR repertoires found in blood. Roughly 5% of naive CD4, 3.5% of naive CD8, 2.3% of memory CD4, and approximately 0.39% of memory CD8 clonotypes were shared across several donors. Based on pairwise subsampling, the degree of clonotype sharing among donors was expected to be affected by sequencing depth. Larger estimated clonotype richness was generally found for naive subsets than for memory subsets. Because the study included a small number of donors, the genetic and exposure-history diversity represented was limited. Higher generation probabilities were observed for clonotypes shared by all four sorted-subset donors than for non-shared clonotypes.

The donors were healthy, HIV-negative adults with no recently reported acute infections or vaccinations. Every donor was a Caucasian adult residing in Nashville, Tennessee, USA. CD8 memory samples were composed of magnetically selected CD45RO+ cells combined with CCR7-negative CD45RA+ effector memory (TemRA) cells. Blood was collected by leukapheresis, and PBMCs were isolated by Ficoll-Histopaque density gradient centrifugation and then cryopreserved in liquid nitrogen vapor phase. Analytical flow cytometry was used to check the purity and quantity of every magnetically sorted T cell population. Genomic DNA was isolated from each sorted fraction and quantified by UV absorbance on a Nanodrop 2000c. Trimming removed 2 bases from V and 4 bases from J, leaving 18 bases between the germline ends. The cysteine opens and the phenylalanine closes a CDR3 of 16 amino acids. Left in the record is the CDR3 DNA by itself, 48 bases read in frame from the first base. As encoded in the germline V gene, CDR1 is KGHSH while CDR2 is LQKENI.

Using the deep immunoSEQ assay, TCR CDR3 regions were amplified from genomic DNA by multiplex PCR. Extracted genomic DNA from each cell subset was spread evenly across all wells of several immunoSEQ 96-well plates, with each plate serving as a replicate. Each replicate PCR for sorted subsets received approximately 220 ng genomic DNA, equal to about 30,000 T cell genomes. Purified libraries were quantified with a Qubit 3.0 fluorometer, sized on a Bioanalyzer 2100, and re-quantified with the KAPA Library Quantification kit. Every immunoSEQ 96-well plate was sequenced on a dedicated single-read 150-cycle Illumina NextSeq 550 flow cell. In the source study's methods: Because the immunoSEQ output included only junctional sequences and no quality scores, the filtering could not be the same as the filtering used for full-length reads. To assign V/J genes and CDR3, sequences were annotated using PyIR, a Python wrapper for IgBLAST v1.9, with IMGT germline references. Reads with weak V/J assignments (E-value above 1e-6), missing CDR3, stop codons, out-of-frame junctions, or ambiguous translated residues were removed. A V3J clonotype was defined by an identical inferred V gene, J gene, and CDR3 amino acid sequence. The percentage overlap between two repertoires was calculated by dividing the number of shared unique clonotypes by the size of the smaller repertoire. Repertoire richness was assessed with RTK rarefaction, the Chao1 estimator, and Recon v2.1 estimates of unobserved clonotypes. For all TCRbeta clonotypes obtained by the gDNA method from several donors, generation probabilities were computed with OLGA. TCRdb mirrors the immuneACCESS table, restricted to in-frame sequences. Some clones are absent from its copies; in checked studies, under half trace to an unresolved V gene, and the reason for the others is unknown. V and J calls plus clone size are reproduced from that table; the DNA served to infer D and trimming. Across this sample there are roughly 110,000 clones, with 55% to 80% seen only once. The ten largest clones capture around 23% of the sample.

Sequencing was carried out using memory CD8+ T cells sorted from blood. In the paper's terms, the cell subset or site label means: CD45RO+ cells pooled with CCR7-negative TemRA cells. The TCR sequence derives from a woman in her twenties or thirties in good health. The V and J segments used are TRBV18 and TRBJ2-7; TRBD1 might be the D gene, on 6 matching bases. The CDR3 region has the sequence CASSPSGQPPYYEQYF. The DNA sequence follows: TGTGCCAGCTCACCATCCGGACAGCCCCCATATTACGAGCAGTACTTC.